The clone carrying this TCR beta chain was recorded at least ten times. Its antigen remains unknown. The CDR3 length is 15 residues. Germline loops: CDR1 SGHTA, CDR2 FQGNSA. V trimming: 5 bases; J trimming: 2 bases; junction bases outside the gene matches: 8. Regarding time point: newly diagnosed GD, antithyroid drugs for less than 3 months. PBMC RNA was the source of the TCR library. Nine milliliters of peripheral blood went into EDTA tubes. The record originates from a study of regulatory T cells in long-lasting Graves disease. Study details: The antithyroid drugs taken by newly diagnosed Graves' patients had been used for under 3 months.

Both iRepertoire HTBI primers and Arm-PCR of CDR3 regions were used to build the TCR beta libraries. TCRdb re-called the multiplex PCR reads with MiXCR, one entry per CDR3 protein. The table includes roughly 500,000 distinct CDR3 sequences, 13% detected once. The study, taken as a whole, reports: The analysis examined peripheral blood only and excluded thyroid tissue.

This sample also belongs to another study, concerning T cells in Graves' hyperthyroidism and ophthalmopathy. That report notes: An initial round of RT-PCR targeting the TCR CDR3 relied on the HTBI primer set.

The sample here was peripheral blood mononuclear cells (PBMCs), taken at new diagnosis, from a patient treated with antithyroid drugs. The source of this sequence is a man aged 25-40 years with Graves disease. The chain joins TRBV7-2 to TRBJ2-7; 8 bases fit TRBD1. The CDR3 DNA is TGTGCCAGCAGCACGGACAGGGCGGGCGCCTACGAGCAGTACTTC. Protein: CASSTDRAGAYEQYF.